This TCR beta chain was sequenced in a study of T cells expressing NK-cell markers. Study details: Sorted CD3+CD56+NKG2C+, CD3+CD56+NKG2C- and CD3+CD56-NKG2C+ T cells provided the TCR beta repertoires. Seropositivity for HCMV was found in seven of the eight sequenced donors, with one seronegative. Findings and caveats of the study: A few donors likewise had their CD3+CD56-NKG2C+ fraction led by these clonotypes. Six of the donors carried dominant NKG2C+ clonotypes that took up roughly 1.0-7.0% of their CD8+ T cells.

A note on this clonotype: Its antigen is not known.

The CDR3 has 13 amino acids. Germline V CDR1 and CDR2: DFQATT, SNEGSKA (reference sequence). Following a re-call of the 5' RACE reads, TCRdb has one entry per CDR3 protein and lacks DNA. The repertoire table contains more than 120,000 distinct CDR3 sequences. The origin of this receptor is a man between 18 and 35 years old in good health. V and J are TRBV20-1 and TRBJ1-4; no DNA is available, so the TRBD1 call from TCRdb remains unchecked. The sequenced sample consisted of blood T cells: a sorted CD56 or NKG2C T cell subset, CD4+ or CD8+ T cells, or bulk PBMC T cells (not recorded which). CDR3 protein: CSASVAGNEKLFF.